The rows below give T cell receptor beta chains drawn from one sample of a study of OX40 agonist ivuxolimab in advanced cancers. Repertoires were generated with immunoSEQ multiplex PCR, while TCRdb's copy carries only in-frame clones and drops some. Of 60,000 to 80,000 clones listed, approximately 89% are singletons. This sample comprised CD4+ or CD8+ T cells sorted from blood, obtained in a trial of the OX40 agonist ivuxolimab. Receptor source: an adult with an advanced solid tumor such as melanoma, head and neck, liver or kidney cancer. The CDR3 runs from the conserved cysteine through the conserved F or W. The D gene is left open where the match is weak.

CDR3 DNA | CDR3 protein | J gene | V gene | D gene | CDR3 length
TGTGCCAGTAGTATAGGAGGGGGGGGCAGGAGCCCCTCTGGGGCCAACGTCCTGACTTTC | CASSIGGGGRSPSGANVLTF | TRBJ2-6 | TRBV19 | - | 20
TGTGCCAGCAGCCGTCTGGGTCCCTCTGAGCAGTTCTTC | CASSRLGPSEQFF | TRBJ2-1 | TRBV14 | - | 13
TGTGCCAGCAAGGCGACTAGCGAAAGCACAGATACGCAGTATTTT | CASKATSESTDTQYF | TRBJ2-3 | TRBV27 | TRBD2 | 15
TGTGCCACCTTAGCTCCACCGGGACAGGGCACTGAAGCTTTCTTT | CATLAPPGQGTEAFF | TRBJ1-1 | TRBV19 | TRBD1 | 15
TGTGCCATCAGCGAGCAAGGGGGCCTTCAGCCCCAGCATTTT | CAISEQGGLQPQHF | TRBJ1-5 | TRBV10-3 | TRBD1 | 14
TGCGCCAGCAGCTCGGGAGGGACTCCCCTTGTGAATGAGCAGTTCTTC | CASSSGGTPLVNEQFF | TRBJ2-1 | TRBV5-1 | TRBD2 | 16
TGTGCCACCAGCGGACCAAGACAGGGATTGGACTATGGCTACACCTTC | CATSGPRQGLDYGYTF | TRBJ1-2 | TRBV15 | TRBD1 | 16
TGTGCCACCAGACAGACAGGGGGAGGGACTGAAGCTTTCTTT | CATRQTGGGTEAFF | TRBJ1-1 | TRBV15 | TRBD1 | 14
TGTGCCAGCAGTTACTCGTGGCGGGAACGCTCCTACGAGCAGTACTTC | CASSYSWRERSYEQYF | TRBJ2-7 | TRBV6-5 | - | 16
TGTGCCAGCTCACTTCGGGACAGGGGATGGAATGAGCAGTTCTTC | CASSLRDRGWNEQFF | TRBJ2-1 | TRBV18 | TRBD1 | 15
TGTGCCAGTAGGAGGAACACTGAAGCTTTCTTT | CASRRNTEAFF | TRBJ1-1 | TRBV19 | - | 11
TGTGCCAGCGGAAGGGAGACCCAGTACTTC | CASGRETQYF | TRBJ2-5 | TRBV27 | - | 10
TGTGCCAGCAGCCGGACAGGGGGCATTTACGAGCAGTACTTC | CASSRTGGIYEQYF | TRBJ2-7 | TRBV28 | TRBD1 | 14
TGTGCCAGCACCCCGGGGGGGGCTAGCGGGGAAAACGAGCAGTACTTC | CASTPGGASGENEQYF | TRBJ2-7 | TRBV28 | TRBD2 | 16
TGTGCCAGCAGCCCAATGGGGCAGGGCAATCAGCCCCAGCATTTT | CASSPMGQGNQPQHF | TRBJ1-5 | TRBV6-5 | - | 15
TGTGCCACTACCCCCCGGGACAGGGGTTGGGAGCAGTTCTTC | CATTPRDRGWEQFF | TRBJ2-1 | TRBV19 | TRBD1 | 14
TGTGCCAGCAGCGTAGACGGAGGGGGCACCGGGGAGCTGTTTTTT | CASSVDGGGTGELFF | TRBJ2-2 | TRBV9 | - | 15